The 31 T cell receptor beta chains in this list originate from one sample, sequenced in a study of T cell repertoires in cytomegalovirus infection. Each CDR3 protein is one row after TCRdb ran MiXCR on the reads. This sample has around 740,000 distinct CDR3 sequences, with about 40% found just once. Sequencing was done on a sample of PBMCs. These receptors originate from a human donor in good health (CMV status not recorded). Some clones in this sample may be carry-over from other donors' samples.

V is TRBV19 and J is TRBJ1-4, with D possibly matching TRBD1 (5 bases). Deletions cut 2 bases from V and 3 bases from J, with 10 bases between. Germline CDR1 LNHDA, CDR2 SQIVND (reference sequence). CDR3 length: 15 amino acids. For the CDR3, the DNA is TGTGCCAGTAGTATATCCAGGGAGGCTAATGAAAAACTGTTTTTT. Encoded protein: CASSISREANEKLFF. Full variable domain (rest looked up from reference TRBV19 and TRBJ1-4): DGGITQSPKYLFRKEGQNVTLSCEQNLNHDAMYWYRQDPGQGLRLIYYSQIVNDFQKGDIAEGYSVSREKKESFPLTVTSAQKNPTAFYLCASSISREANEKLFFGSGTQLSVL.

This clonotype came up a few times. The V gene is TRBV24-1, the J gene TRBJ2-1; 9 bases are shared with TRBD1. This CDR3 spans 20 amino acids. Germline V lookup: CDR1 KGHDR, CDR2 SFDVKD. Germline trimming cut 7 bases from V and 14 bases from J; bases unmatched to any gene: 32. The CDR3 sequence: CATRQGGTGRPPTALSKEFF. The DNA for the CDR3 is TGTGCCACCAGGCAGGGCGGGACAGGGAGACCTCCGACCGCCCTGAGTAAGGAGTTCTTC.

A note on this clonotype: One junction end disagrees with the germline gene, perhaps due to a read error. V and J are TRBV6-5 and TRBJ1-2, with D maybe TRBD1 (5 bases). This CDR3 region has 12 residues. Germline V CDR1 and CDR2: MNHEY, SVGAGI. The CDR3 DNA reads TGTGCCAGCAGTGATCAGGGATATGGCTACCCCTTC. Translated: CASSDQGYGYPF.

This clonotype showed up many times. The chain joins TRBV12-3 or TRBV12-4 to TRBJ1-4, with unresolved D. The CDR3 consists of 13 residues. V lost 7 bases to trimming and J lost 4 bases, with 10 bases between them. DNA of the CDR3: TGTGCCAGCACGGCGGCTCTTAATGAAAAACTGTTTTTT. Its protein product is CASTAALNEKLFF.

This clonotype came up a few times. The chain uses TRBV7-8 and TRBJ2-3, with D unclear. V was shortened by 3 bases and J by 6 bases, with 7 bases between the two germline ends. This CDR3 contains 12 residues. Germline CDR1 reads SGHVS; CDR2 reads FQNEAQ. In DNA, the CDR3 is TGTGCCAGCAGCTTCCTTCCCGATACGCAGTATTTT. Amino acids: CASSFLPDTQYF.

About this clonotype: A much larger clone sits a single nucleotide away, making a read error possible. The V and J genes are TRBV7-2 and TRBJ2-3; D not certain. The germline V gene has CDR1 SGHTA and CDR2 FQGNSA. The CDR3 covers 14 residues. The CDR3 DNA sequence: TGTGCCAGCATCTTAGTCCCCACGACAGATACGCAGTATTTT. Residues: CASILVPTTDTQYF. Looking up the rest from reference TRBV7-2 and TRBJ2-3 gives the full variable domain: GAGVSQSPSNKVTEKGKDVELRCDPISGHTALYWYRQSLGQGLEFLIYFQGNSAPDKSGLPSDRFSAERTGGSVSTLTIQRTQQEDSAVYLCASILVPTTDTQYFGPGTRLTVL.

This clonotype was recorded a few times. V and J are TRBV29-1 and TRBJ2-2, with D unresolved. V lost 4 bases and J 3 bases, leaving 6 bases between the germline ends. The CDR3 loop spans 12 amino acids. The V gene's germline CDR1 is SQVTM and CDR2 ANQGSEA. The CDR3 is CSVVRDTGELFF. The CDR3 DNA is TGCAGCGTTGTTCGGGACACCGGGGAGCTGTTTTTT.

There are a few counts of this clonotype. CDR3 residues: CAWSGTRRGNSPLHF. In DNA, the CDR3 is TGTGCCTGGAGTGGGACCCGCCGGGGGAATTCACCCCTCCACTTT. V usage is TRBV30 and J usage is TRBJ1-6; D perhaps matches TRBD1 (5 bases). Germline CDR1 is GTSNPN and CDR2 is SVGIG (reference sequence). The V end was cut by 1 base, the J end by 7 bases, with 14 bases between. CDR3 length: 15 residues.

The chain recombines TRBV12-3 or TRBV12-4 with TRBJ1-5; tentatively, D is TRBD1 (5 bases). There are 16 residues in the CDR3. Trimming took off 3 bases at V and 7 bases at J, with 19 bases between the two ends. The CDR3 DNA follows: TGTGCCAGCAGTTTTGGCATCCAGGGTCTGGGACAGCCCCAGCATTTT. As protein: CASSFGIQGLGQPQHF.

Note on this clonotype: Germline and junction disagree at one end, which may indicate a read error. J is TRBJ2-1 and V is TRBV11-2, with D unresolved. CDR1 and CDR2 from the germline V gene are SGHAT and FQNNGV. This CDR3 contains 13 residues. CDR3 sequence reads: CASSLENANEQFF. The DNA of the CDR3 is TGTGCCAGCAGCCTAGAGAATGCGAATGAGCAGTTCTTC.

The V gene is TRBV28, the J gene TRBJ1-3; D gene ambiguous. The V end lost 1 base, the J end lost 3 bases, and 19 bases lay between the germline ends. This CDR3 has 18 residues. Germline V CDR1 and CDR2: MDHEN, SYDVKM. CDR3 DNA: TGTGCCAGCAGTTTATATGTGCGGGCACCGTCGCATGGAAACACCATATATTTT. Translation: CASSLYVRAPSHGNTIYF.

The gene calls are TRBV20-1 and TRBJ1-2, with D perhaps TRBD1 (5 bases). CDR3 size: 14 residues. Germline CDR1 is DFQATT and CDR2 is SNEGSKA (reference sequence). Deletions cut 3 bases from V and 6 bases from J, with 17 bases between. CDR3 residues: CSASGRVGYHGYTF. DNA for the CDR3: TGCAGTGCTAGTGGCAGGGTGGGATACCATGGCTACACCTTC.

This clonotype was picked up a small number of times. The gene calls are TRBV30 and TRBJ1-1; tentative D call: TRBD1 (6 bases). CDR3 length equals 15 residues. V gave up 1 base and J gave up 4 bases, with 16 bases separating them. Germline assignment: CDR1 GTSNPN and CDR2 SVGIG (reference sequence). The CDR3 sequence is CAWSDRGLGATEAFF. DNA for the CDR3: TGTGCCTGGAGTGATCGGGGCTTGGGGGCCACTGAAGCTTTCTTT.

The chain carries TRBV20-1 and TRBJ1-6; D is perhaps TRBD1 (6 bases). V lost 5 bases, J lost 7 bases, and 21 bases lay in between. In germline, CDR1 is DFQATT, CDR2 SNEGSKA (reference sequence). The CDR3 sequence is 16 residues long. The CDR3 spells CSARKYPGHLNSPLHF. DNA of the CDR3: TGCAGTGCTCGGAAATATCCGGGACACCTGAATTCACCCCTCCACTTT.

In this sample, this clonotype turned up many times. The chain employs TRBV7-2 and TRBJ2-1, with 8 bases aligning to TRBD2. Germline V gene lookup returns CDR1 SGHTA and CDR2 FQGNSA. V lost 4 bases to trimming and J lost 5 bases; unmatched junction nucleotides: 7. The length of the CDR3 is 15 residues. DNA for the CDR3: TGTGCCAGCAGCTCGAGGACTAGCAGACACAATGAGCAGTTCTTC. This translates into CASSSRTSRHNEQFF.

The chain is built from TRBV27 and TRBJ1-4; a possible D gene is TRBD1 (5 bases). This CDR3 has 15 residues. V was shortened by 0 bases and J by 4 bases, with 9 bases between the two germline ends. CDR1 and CDR2 from the germline V gene are MNHEY and SMNVEV (reference sequence). DNA for the CDR3: TGTGCCAGCAGTTTATCGACAGCTTATAATGAAAAACTGTTTTTT. Translating gives CASSLSTAYNEKLFF.

The genes are TRBV6-4 and TRBJ1-1; 8 bases align to TRBD1. From germline, CDR1 is MRHNA and CDR2 SNTAGT. The V segment lost 6 bases and the J segment 11 bases; nucleotides outside the gene matches: 11. The CDR3 has 13 residues. The CDR3 here is CASSLGTGYRAFF. CDR3 DNA: TGTGCCAGCAGCCTCGGGACAGGATATCGGGCTTTCTTT.

In this sample, this clonotype turned up many times. The rearrangement links TRBV7-2 to TRBJ2-1, with 8 bases fitting TRBD2. Trimming at V came to 8 bases and at J to 6 bases, leaving 6 bases not matched to a gene. This CDR3 comprises 13 residues. Germline V gene lookup returns CDR1 SGHTA and CDR2 FQGNSA. CDR3 region: CASRLAGSNEQFF. DNA of the CDR3: TGTGCCAGCCGCCTAGCGGGCAGCAATGAGCAGTTCTTC.

For the CDR3, the DNA is TGCAGTGCCGGGACAGGGCCTGGTCAGCCCCAGCATTTT. Translating it yields CSAGTGPGQPQHF. The genes are TRBV20-1 and TRBJ1-5; 9 nucleotides align to TRBD1. Germline CDR1 reads DFQATT; CDR2 reads SNEGSKA (reference sequence). There are 13 residues in the CDR3. Trimming at V came to 6 bases and at J to 6 bases, leaving 6 bases not matched to a gene.

V usage is TRBV27 and J usage is TRBJ1-1; D is possibly TRBD1 (5 bases). The ends were cut back, 5 bases at V and 3 bases at J, with 10 bases in the middle. The CDR3 sequence is 13 residues long. Germline V lookup: CDR1 MNHEY, CDR2 SMNVEV (reference sequence). The CDR3: CASSKTAHTEAFF. CDR3 nucleotide sequence: TGTGCCAGCAGTAAGACAGCCCACACTGAAGCTTTCTTT.

A note on this clonotype: Since no conserved phenylalanine or tryptophan closes the CDR3, a read error is the likely cause. It is unclear where the CDR3 begins or ends on the DNA, so no DNA is shown, and the CDR3 is as TCRdb lists it. The chain joins TRBV2 to TRBJ2-1; TRBD1 is the table's D call, not checked against the DNA. Germline CDR1 SNHLY, CDR2 FYNNEI. The CDR3 spans 11 residues, counting both ends. The CDR3 here is CASGAGERKFL.

The chain carries TRBV28 and TRBJ2-3; D is unclear. CDR1 and CDR2 (germline): MDHEN, SYDVKM. Trimming left V 4 bases short and J 2 bases short, with 7 bases between. The CDR3 consists of 13 residues. CDR3 amino acids: CASSSRYTDTQYF. The CDR3 coding sequence is TGTGCCAGCAGTTCCCGTTACACAGATACGCAGTATTTT.

This clonotype was counted ten times or more. V and J are TRBV28 and TRBJ2-7, with TRBD1 matching 11 bases. CDR1 is MDHEN, CDR2 SYDVKM, per germline. Germline trimming cut 6 bases from V and 3 bases from J; bases unmatched to any gene: 7. The CDR3 spans 15 residues. This CDR3 reads CASSEEDRGLYEQYF. The CDR3 DNA follows: TGTGCCAGCAGCGAGGAGGACAGGGGGCTCTACGAGCAGTACTTC.

Regarding this clonotype: The conserved phenylalanine or tryptophan normally closing the CDR3 is absent here, so this likely arose from a read error. The J gene is TRBJ2-5, the V gene TRBV27, with D perhaps matching TRBD2 (5 bases). This CDR3 comprises 14 residues. Germline loops: CDR1 MNHEY, CDR2 SMNVEV (reference sequence). The CDR3 here is CAISLSYGEETQYL. CDR3 DNA: TGTGCCATCAGTTTATCGTACGGGGAAGAGACCCAGTACTTA.

V and J are TRBV19 and TRBJ1-1; no reliable D call. V lost 3 bases and J lost 1, with 9 bases in between. The CDR3 sequence is 14 residues long. Germline CDR1 reads LNHDA; CDR2 reads SQIVND (reference sequence). This CDR3 reads CASSIRVGNTEAFF. CDR3 DNA sequence: TGTGCCAGTAGTATCCGGGTGGGGAACACTGAAGCTTTCTTT.

The gene calls are TRBV6-6 and TRBJ1-3; 9 bases map to TRBD1. Germline V CDR1 and CDR2: MNHNY, SVGAGI (reference sequence). J gave up 0 bases and V 2 bases, and 2 bases lay outside the gene matches. The CDR3 covers 16 residues. The CDR3 loop reads CASSYTGGRSGNTIYF. The CDR3, as DNA: TGTGCCAGCAGTTACACAGGGGGCCGCTCTGGAAACACCATATATTTT.

About this clonotype: A read error may explain this, as a much larger clone is one base away. The CDR3 end shows no conserved phenylalanine or tryptophan, and so a read error is likely. The rearrangement joins TRBV7-2 to TRBJ1-4, with 9 nucleotides matching TRBD1. The CDR3 consists of 17 residues. Germline V gene lookup returns CDR1 SGHTA and CDR2 FQGNSA. The J segment lost 0 bases and the V segment lost 4 bases, leaving 6 bases of the junction unmatched. The CDR3 sequence: CASSSGTGLATNEKLFC. The CDR3 DNA is TGTGCCAGCAGCTCAGGGACAGGGCTCGCAACTAATGAAAAACTGTTTTGT.

This clonotype came up many times. The CDR3 sequence is CASSLERKQHYNEQFF. For the CDR3, the DNA is TGTGCCAGCAGCTTAGAGCGGAAACAGCACTACAATGAGCAGTTCTTC. V and J are TRBV7-2 and TRBJ2-1; TRBD2 might be the D (5 bases). The ends were cut back, 1 base at V and 3 bases at J, with 13 bases in the middle. The CDR3 is 16 residues long. CDR1 is SGHTA and CDR2 is FQGNSA in the germline V gene.

Comment on this clonotype: One end of the junction is discordant with germline, which a read error may explain. V gene TRBV10-3 combines with J gene TRBJ2-1; D not resolved. Germline CDR1 and CDR2: ENHRY and SYGVKD. The CDR3 is 16 amino acids. CDR3 protein: CAISVIGQSTYNEQLF. The CDR3 DNA reads as TGTGCCATCAGTGTGATAGGGCAGTCGACCTACAATGAGCAGTTATTC.

This clonotype was found a few times. The gene calls are TRBV24-1 and TRBJ1-2; D is unresolved. The V gene's germline CDR1 is KGHDR and CDR2 SFDVKD. CDR3 length equals 15 residues. V dropped 0 bases and J dropped 4 bases, with 11 bases sitting between them. The CDR3, as DNA: TGTGCCACCAGTGATTTGAAGGGCGGCTCCTATGGCTACACCTTC. Its translation is CATSDLKGGSYGYTF.

Notes on this clonotype: This clone may be a read error of a much larger clone one base away. The J gene is TRBJ1-1, the V gene TRBV7-8, with D maybe TRBD1 (5 bases). CDR3 size: 15 residues. CDR1 SGHVS and CDR2 FQNEAQ come from the germline V gene. This chain's CDR3 is CPSSSTGGGNTEAFF. The DNA of the CDR3 is TGTCCCAGCAGCTCAACTGGGGGGGGGAACACTGAAGCTTTCTTT.